This T cell receptor (beta chain) was sequenced for a study of blood T cell repertoires in COVID-19 (TCRdb year 2020). About the study as a whole: Samples covering the acute and convalescent phases of COVID-19 were provided by collaborators in the United States, Italy and Spain. The prospective study material was composed of cDNA or gDNA derived from T cells, B-cell-depleted T cells, or PBMCs. Deeply sampled blood TCRbeta repertoires from subjects exposed to, actively infected with, or recovered from COVID-19 were included in the dataset. The repertoires were released in a freely available public database intended as a resource for research on the immune response to SARS-CoV-2. The samples were drawn from the first 160 participants of the ongoing ImmuneRACE study and from over a thousand subjects provided by 6 global collaborators. Nearly every sample came with metadata listing a de-identified subject ID, COVID-19 status, age in years and sex. Where available, HLA class I and class II types were taken from metadata supplied by the sample provider and were not determined by assay-based typing. Overall study outcomes, separate from this receptor: The quantity of clinical and demographic metadata differed by source and by participant and was supplied without curation.

For CDR1 and CDR2, the germline V gene lists SGHRS and YFSETQ. The CDR3 starts with the cysteine, ends with the phenylalanine, and has 15 residues. The sequence is cut down to CDR3 DNA, 45 bases in frame from base 1. V gives up 0 bases and J gives up 3 bases, and the segment between their germline ends measures 9 bases. TCRbeta CDR3 regions were amplified from genomic DNA using the immunoSEQ Assay, a bias-controlled multiplex PCR. In the original analysis: Nucleated cell counts per sample were estimated from amplification of reference gene primers within the assay. Sequence reads were collapsed and filtered to measure the absolute abundance of every unique TCRbeta CDR3 rearrangement. For each sample, productive Simpson clonality was calculated as the square root of Simpson's diversity index across productive rearrangements. Here the immuneACCESS table is served through TCRdb, limited to in-frame sequences with V and J called. Missing clones are a known gap in these copies; in checked studies unresolved V genes cover under half, and the rest lacks a known reason. V and J calls and clone size are those listed in that table; D and trimming were worked out from the DNA. This sample has 250,000 to 350,000 clones in its table, and about 83% of those were observed once. Around 1.6% of the sample comes from the top ten.

The collaborating institutions used their own protocols to collect whole blood in K2EDTA tubes. For TCRbeta analysis, collaborators shipped samples as frozen whole blood, isolated PBMCs, or DNA extracted from either of those sample types. On this clone itself: What this receptor recognizes is not known. It has no much larger one-base neighbor in the sample; base qualities were not kept.

The sequence joins TRBV5-1 to TRBJ2-2; possibly the D gene is TRBD1, per 5 matching bases. Sequencing was carried out using peripheral blood. This sequence originates from a woman aged 45-59 years with acute or convalescent COVID-19. Read as DNA, the sequence is TGCGCCAGCAGCTTGGTTACAGGTGACACCGGGGAGCTGTTTTTT. This gives the protein CASSLVTGDTGELFF.